This entry describes one TCR beta chain. Its antigen is undetermined. Naivety among CD8 cells was defined by CD45RO negativity and positive CCR7 selection, thereby excluding terminally differentiated effector memory CD45RA+ cells. Sorted-subset replicate PCRs used 200 ng DNA, around 27,000 T cell genomes. Clones were sequenced by immunoSEQ multiplex PCR, and TCRdb holds only the in-frame ones, with some missing. The data show hundreds of thousands of clones, 90% to 97% seen once. The data belong to a study of shared clonotypes between healthy human individuals. Trimming left V 6 bases short and J 0 bases short, with 6 bases between. CDR3 size: 14 residues. Germline V CDR1 and CDR2: MDHEN, SYDVKM. The study, taken as a whole, reports: Naive subsets generally had larger estimated richness than memory subsets. Tissues were not sampled, only blood, and their repertoires likely differ.

The source material was naive CD8+ T cells sorted from blood. V usage is TRBV28 and J usage is TRBJ2-6; D may correspond to TRBD1 or TRBD2 (5 bases each). The receptor comes from a woman aged 25 to 45 in good health. DNA for the CDR3: TGTGCCAGCAGCGGGACCTCTGGGGCCAACGTCCTGACTTTC. Translating it yields CASSGTSGANVLTF.